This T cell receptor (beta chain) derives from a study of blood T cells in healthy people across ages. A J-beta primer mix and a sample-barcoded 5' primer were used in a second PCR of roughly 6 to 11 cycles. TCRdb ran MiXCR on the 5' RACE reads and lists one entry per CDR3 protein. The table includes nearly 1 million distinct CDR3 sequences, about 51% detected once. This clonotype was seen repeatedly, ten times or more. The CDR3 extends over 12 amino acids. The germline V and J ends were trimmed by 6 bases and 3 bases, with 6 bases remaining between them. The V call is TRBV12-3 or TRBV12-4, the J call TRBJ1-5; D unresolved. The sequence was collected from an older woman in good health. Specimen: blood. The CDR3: CASRHLNQPQHF. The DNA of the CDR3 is TGTGCCAGCAGACACCTCAATCAGCCCCAGCATTTT.